The 32 T cell receptor beta chains in this list originate from one sample, sequenced in a study of CD8 T cells in ankylosing spondylitis. MiXCR, applied by TCRdb to the 5' RACE reads, yields one record per CDR3 protein. The sample has 25,000 to 35,000 distinct CDR3 sequences; approximately 28% are singletons. Sequencing used synovial fluid, either unsorted or a sorted T cell fraction (not recorded which). These receptors all stem from a male donor with ankylosing spondylitis.

There are many counts of this clonotype. This rearrangement joins TRBV7-9 to TRBJ1-3; D not certain. Looked up from germline, CDR1 is SEHNR and CDR2 is FQNEAQ (reference sequence). Trimming shortened V by 5 bases and J by 2 bases, and 13 bases separated the two germline ends. The CDR3 has 15 amino acids. CDR3 loop: CASSRDPLPGNTIYF. The DNA of the CDR3 is TGTGCCAGCAGCCGCGATCCTCTGCCTGGAAACACCATATATTTT.

The rearrangement links TRBV9 to TRBJ1-4, with 8 bases aligning to TRBD1. Germline loops: CDR1 SGDLS, CDR2 YYNGEE. The CDR3 extends over 16 amino acids. With 2 bases clipped from V and 1 base from J, the junction kept 4 bases outside the gene matches. CDR3 nucleotide sequence: TGTGCCAGCAGCGTGGGGGACAGGTTAACTAATGAAAAACTGTTTTTT. This codes for CASSVGDRLTNEKLFF.

V gene TRBV9 combines with J gene TRBJ1-4; the D gene is possibly TRBD1 (6 bases). V lost 0 bases and J 0 bases, leaving 9 bases between the germline ends. Germline V gives CDR1 SGDLS, CDR2 YYNGEE. The CDR3 sequence is 16 residues long. The CDR3 bases are TGTGCCAGCAGCGTAGTTGAGGGGGCAACTAATGAAAAACTGTTTTTT. Translation: CASSVVEGATNEKLFF.

The sample holds many counts of this clonotype. The chain recombines TRBV4-1 with TRBJ1-4; D perhaps matches TRBD1 (5 bases). Germline V lookup: CDR1 MGHRA, CDR2 YSYEKL. The CDR3 sequence is 14 residues long. The V gene lost 4 bases and the J gene lost 5 bases, with 11 bases spanning the gap. CDR3 nucleotides: TGCGCCAGCAGCCCAATAGGGGACAATGAAAAACTGTTTTTT. Protein: CASSPIGDNEKLFF.

CDR3 nucleotide sequence: TGCAGTGCTAGAGATGTACAGGGAGACACTGAAGCTTTCTTT. Its protein is CSARDVQGDTEAFF. V usage is TRBV20-1 and J usage is TRBJ1-1; possibly TRBD1 for D (6 bases). Germline CDR1 is DFQATT and CDR2 is SNEGSKA (reference sequence). The CDR3 extends over 14 amino acids. The V gene lost 0 bases and the J gene lost 3 bases, with 11 bases spanning the gap.

This clonotype was seen repeatedly, ten times or more. The rearrangement joins TRBV19 to TRBJ2-4, with 10 bases aligning to TRBD2. This CDR3 spans 15 amino acids. CDR1 and CDR2 from the germline V gene are LNHDA and SQIVND (reference sequence). Trimming cost V 3 bases and J 8 bases; bases outside gene matches: 7. The CDR3 sequence: CASSISLAGADIQYF. CDR3 sequence (DNA): TGTGCCAGTAGTATCTCGCTAGCGGGAGCGGACATTCAGTACTTC.

The chain is built from TRBV2 and TRBJ2-1; D is possibly TRBD1 or TRBD2 (5 bases each). The V gene lost 3 bases and the J gene lost 7 bases, with 13 bases spanning the gap. The CDR3 consists of 14 residues. The germline V gene encodes CDR1 SNHLY and CDR2 FYNNEI. The CDR3 DNA reads TGTGCCAGCAGTGAGGCAGGGACGTGGAATGAGCAGTTCTTC. It translates to CASSEAGTWNEQFF.

This clonotype was counted many times. This chain joins TRBV24-1 and TRBJ2-1; D unresolved. The V end was cut by 0 bases, the J end by 5 bases, with 7 bases between. The V gene's germline CDR1 is KGHDR and CDR2 SFDVKD. The CDR3 is made up of 14 amino acids. CDR3 bases: TGTGCCACCAGTGATTTGAGGTCCAACAATGAGCAGTTCTTC. Amino acid sequence: CATSDLRSNNEQFF.

The gene calls are TRBV10-1 and TRBJ2-7, with 8 bases identical to TRBD2. The CDR3 runs 15 residues. Germline assignment: CDR1 WNHNN and CDR2 SYGVQD (reference sequence). The trim removed 6 bases at V and 3 bases at J, leaving 10 bases unmatched. CDR3 sequence: CASRSVPGGDYEQYV. The CDR3 coding sequence is TGCGCCAGCAGGAGCGTGCCGGGAGGGGACTACGAGCAGTACGTC.

This clonotype was picked up a small number of times. This chain links TRBV11-2 with TRBJ2-3, with 7 bases matching TRBD2. Per the germline V gene, CDR1 is SGHAT and CDR2 is FQNNGV. After removal of 5 bases from V and 5 bases from J, the junction contained 16 bases not matched to a gene. This CDR3 has 17 residues. The CDR3 spells CASSRDYQRKGEDTQYF. In nucleotides, the CDR3 is TGTGCCAGCAGCCGGGACTACCAACGAAAAGGGGAAGATACGCAGTATTTT.

This chain connects TRBV7-9 to TRBJ2-7; D gene unclear. CDR1 is SEHNR, CDR2 FQNEAQ, per germline (reference sequence). The CDR3 runs 14 residues. V lost 6 bases and J lost 1, with 13 bases in between. CDR3 region: CASRPVGYSYEQYF. In nucleotides, the CDR3 is TGTGCCAGCAGGCCGGTAGGCTATTCCTACGAGCAGTACTTC.

This clonotype came up a few times. The V call is TRBV27, the J call TRBJ2-1; TRBD1 is a possible D gene (6 bases). The V end was cut by 11 bases, the J end by 4 bases, with 15 bases between. CDR3 size: 13 residues. The germline V gene encodes CDR1 MNHEY and CDR2 SMNVEV (reference sequence). For the CDR3, the DNA is TGTGCCTCTACCGGGACATATTACAATGAGCAGTTCTTC. It encodes CASTGTYYNEQFF.

The chain uses TRBV20-1 and TRBJ2-1; TRBD2 aligns across 11 bases. V shed 0 bases and J 10 bases; nucleotides not matched to a gene: 17. CDR1 is DFQATT and CDR2 is SNEGSKA in the germline V gene (reference sequence). The CDR3 is 18 amino acids. In DNA form, the CDR3 reads TGCAGTGCTAGAGATCGGCTAGCGGGAGGAAACCTACAAGAGGAGCAGTTCTTC. Translated, it gives CSARDRLAGGNLQEEQFF.

This clonotype has a handful of counts. As DNA, the CDR3 is TGCAGCGCCGTTTATAATGAGCAGTTCTTC. Protein product: CSAVYNEQFF. The genes are TRBV29-1 and TRBJ2-1; D remains unclear. The CDR3 loop spans 10 amino acids. The ends were cut back, 7 bases at V and 7 bases at J, with 8 bases in the middle. From germline, CDR1 is SQVTM and CDR2 ANQGSEA.

This clonotype was recorded many times. This chain links TRBV27 with TRBJ2-3; perhaps D is TRBD1 or TRBD2 (6 bases each). V was shortened by 4 bases and J by 7 bases, with 12 bases between the two germline ends. CDR3 length equals 13 residues. CDR1 and CDR2 (germline): MNHEY, SMNVEV (reference sequence). CDR3 region: CASSSRGLHTQYF. The CDR3 nucleotides are TGTGCCAGCAGTTCTCGGGGGCTACATACGCAGTATTTT.

This clonotype was seen many times. The chain combines TRBV27 with TRBJ2-1; possibly TRBD2 for D (6 bases). The germline V gene has CDR1 MNHEY and CDR2 SMNVEV (reference sequence). The CDR3 loop spans 15 amino acids. V gave up 2 bases and J gave up 9 bases, with 17 bases separating them. The DNA of the CDR3 is TGTGCCAGCAGTTTAGGATCCCCGGGAGTGGGTGAGCAGTTCTTC. This translates into CASSLGSPGVGEQFF.

This chain joins TRBV15 and TRBJ2-2, with D possibly being TRBD1 or TRBD2 (5 bases each). From germline, CDR1 is LNHNV and CDR2 YYDKDF (reference sequence). The CDR3 spans 16 residues. Between the trimmed V and J ends, which lost 3 bases and 2 bases, there was a span of 13 bases. The DNA of the CDR3 is TGTGCCACCAGCAGTCGACAGAGGGATAACACCGGGGAGCTGTTTTTT. Its protein is CATSSRQRDNTGELFF.

This clonotype appeared a few times. The V call is TRBV15, the J call TRBJ1-1; D possibly corresponds to TRBD1 (6 bases). The ends were cut back, 1 base at V and 3 bases at J, with 12 bases in the middle. Germline V CDR1 and CDR2: LNHNV, YYDKDF (reference sequence). This CDR3 contains 15 residues. CDR3 coding DNA: TGTGCCACCAGCAGAGGCAGGGGTTCCTACACTGAAGCTTTCTTT. Translating gives CATSRGRGSYTEAFF.

This clonotype came up once. The J gene is TRBJ1-5, the V gene TRBV27, with 9 bases lining up with TRBD1. The CDR3 length is 14 residues. Trimming removed 6 bases from V and 2 bases from J; junction bases left unmatched: 2. Germline assignment: CDR1 MNHEY and CDR2 SMNVEV (reference sequence). CDR3 coding DNA: TGTGCCAGCAGCTGGACAGGGGGCAATCAGCCCCAGCATTTT. This codes for CASSWTGGNQPQHF.

This clonotype was seen more than once but under ten times. The chain couples TRBV11-3 to TRBJ2-1; D remains ambiguous. The germline V gene encodes CDR1 SGHNT and CDR2 YENEEA. The CDR3 spans 12 residues. V was clipped by 3 bases and J by 9 bases, with 9 bases between them. The CDR3 coding sequence is TGTGCCAGCAGCTTTGGGCCGGTTGAGCAGTTCTTC. Translated: CASSFGPVEQFF.

The V gene is TRBV20-1, the J gene TRBJ1-5, with no clear D. The CDR3 length is 12 residues. Germline lookup yields CDR1 DFQATT and CDR2 SNEGSKA (reference sequence). V gave up 0 bases and J gave up 5 bases, with 5 bases separating them. The CDR3, as DNA: TGCAGTGCTAGAGATCGGGATCAGCCCCAGCATTTT. It yields the protein CSARDRDQPQHF.

This chain joins TRBV20-1 and TRBJ2-2, with 11 nucleotides matching TRBD1. Germline trimming cut 6 bases from V and 0 bases from J; bases unmatched to any gene: 18. Germline V gene sequence: CDR1 DFQATT, CDR2 SNEGSKA (reference sequence). The CDR3 length is 20 residues. This chain's CDR3 is CSATPNPGQGEGPNTGELFF. DNA for the CDR3: TGCAGTGCCACACCCAACCCGGGACAGGGGGAGGGCCCGAACACCGGGGAGCTGTTTTTT.

This clonotype was picked up a small number of times. This chain links TRBV4-1 with TRBJ1-2; D gene ambiguous. Germline values: CDR1 MGHRA, CDR2 YSYEKL. The CDR3 consists of 14 residues. V was cut by 6 bases and J by 7 bases, with 18 bases left in between. The CDR3: CASRYSPEGGGYTF. The CDR3 DNA sequence: TGCGCCAGCAGGTACAGCCCCGAGGGAGGTGGCTACACCTTC.

The gene calls are TRBV4-2 and TRBJ2-3; D gene unclear. Germline-derived CDR1 and CDR2 are LGHNA and YNFKEQ. The CDR3 is 19 amino acids. The V end lost 4 bases, the J end lost 7 bases, and 30 bases lay between the germline ends. CDR3: CASSPGPLSSRGTANTQYF. The CDR3, as DNA: TGTGCCAGCAGCCCCGGACCACTCTCTTCCCGCGGCACCGCTAATACGCAGTATTTT.

This chain joins TRBV27 and TRBJ2-1; D may be TRBD1 (6 bases). Germline-derived CDR1 and CDR2 are MNHEY and SMNVEV (reference sequence). Trimming took off 2 bases at V and 6 bases at J, with 11 bases between the two ends. This CDR3 has 14 residues. CDR3 protein: CASSLAQGINEQFF. The CDR3 bases are TGTGCCAGCAGTTTAGCACAGGGAATCAATGAGCAGTTCTTC.

This clonotype showed up many times. The chain has TRBV4-1 and TRBJ2-7; TRBD1 matches at 8 bases. CDR1 is MGHRA and CDR2 is YSYEKL in the germline V gene. The CDR3 is made up of 14 amino acids. The junction had 5 bases not matched to a gene; V was cut back by 2 bases and J by 5 bases. CDR3 coding DNA: TGCGCCAGCAGCCAACCGCGGACAGGGAACGAGCAGTACTTC. Encoded protein: CASSQPRTGNEQYF.

This clonotype was counted ten times or more. CDR3 in amino acids: CSHGTPYEQYF. The CDR3 bases are TGCAGTCACGGGACCCCCTACGAGCAGTACTTC. This sequence joins TRBV29-1 and TRBJ2-7; TRBD1 or TRBD2 may be the D gene (5 bases each). From germline, CDR1 is SQVTM and CDR2 ANQGSEA. The CDR3 is made up of 11 amino acids.

This clonotype has a handful of counts. The chain links TRBV20-1 to TRBJ2-7; 8 bases line up with TRBD2. Trimming removed 0 bases from V and 4 bases from J; junction bases left unmatched: 8. The germline V gene encodes CDR1 DFQATT and CDR2 SNEGSKA (reference sequence). This CDR3 comprises 15 residues. The CDR3 DNA follows: TGCAGTGCTAGAGATATAAGCGGGAGTTCGTACGAGCAGTACGTC. Protein: CSARDISGSSYEQYV.

This chain uses TRBV20-1 with TRBJ2-7; the match to TRBD2 covers 11 bases. The CDR3 has 13 residues. The germline V gene has CDR1 DFQATT and CDR2 SNEGSKA (reference sequence). The V gene end was trimmed by 4 bases and the J gene end by 3 bases; junction bases not matched to a gene: 2. Here the CDR3 DNA reads TGCAGTGCTAAGGGACTAGCGGACTACGAGCAGTACTTC. Its protein product is CSAKGLADYEQYF.

The chain uses TRBV5-1 and TRBJ2-7; D is uncertain. The CDR3 runs to 12 residues. Trimming removed 2 bases at V and 4 bases at J, with 7 bases between. Germline V gene sequence: CDR1 SGHRS, CDR2 YFSETQ. Here the CDR3 reads CASSLDGYEQYF. In DNA form, the CDR3 reads TGCGCCAGCAGCTTAGATGGTTACGAGCAGTACTTC.

This clonotype has a count of ten or more. CDR3 residues: CASSTNPQGTYNEQFF. The CDR3 nucleotides read TGTGCCAGCTCAACCAACCCGCAGGGGACCTACAATGAGCAGTTCTTC. V is TRBV18 and J is TRBJ2-1, with D possibly matching TRBD1 (6 bases). The germline V and J ends were trimmed by 5 bases and 2 bases, with 16 bases remaining between them. There are 16 residues in the CDR3. CDR1 KGHSH and CDR2 LQKENI come from the germline V gene.

This chain joins TRBV5-5 and TRBJ2-7; tentative D call: TRBD1 (6 bases). CDR1 is SGHKS, CDR2 YYEKEE, per germline (reference sequence). V lost 4 bases and J lost 4, with 15 bases in between. The CDR3 consists of 14 residues. For the CDR3, the DNA is TGTGCCAGCAGCCCCAGGGGCCCCCGTTACGAGCAGTACTTC. Its translation: CASSPRGPRYEQYF.